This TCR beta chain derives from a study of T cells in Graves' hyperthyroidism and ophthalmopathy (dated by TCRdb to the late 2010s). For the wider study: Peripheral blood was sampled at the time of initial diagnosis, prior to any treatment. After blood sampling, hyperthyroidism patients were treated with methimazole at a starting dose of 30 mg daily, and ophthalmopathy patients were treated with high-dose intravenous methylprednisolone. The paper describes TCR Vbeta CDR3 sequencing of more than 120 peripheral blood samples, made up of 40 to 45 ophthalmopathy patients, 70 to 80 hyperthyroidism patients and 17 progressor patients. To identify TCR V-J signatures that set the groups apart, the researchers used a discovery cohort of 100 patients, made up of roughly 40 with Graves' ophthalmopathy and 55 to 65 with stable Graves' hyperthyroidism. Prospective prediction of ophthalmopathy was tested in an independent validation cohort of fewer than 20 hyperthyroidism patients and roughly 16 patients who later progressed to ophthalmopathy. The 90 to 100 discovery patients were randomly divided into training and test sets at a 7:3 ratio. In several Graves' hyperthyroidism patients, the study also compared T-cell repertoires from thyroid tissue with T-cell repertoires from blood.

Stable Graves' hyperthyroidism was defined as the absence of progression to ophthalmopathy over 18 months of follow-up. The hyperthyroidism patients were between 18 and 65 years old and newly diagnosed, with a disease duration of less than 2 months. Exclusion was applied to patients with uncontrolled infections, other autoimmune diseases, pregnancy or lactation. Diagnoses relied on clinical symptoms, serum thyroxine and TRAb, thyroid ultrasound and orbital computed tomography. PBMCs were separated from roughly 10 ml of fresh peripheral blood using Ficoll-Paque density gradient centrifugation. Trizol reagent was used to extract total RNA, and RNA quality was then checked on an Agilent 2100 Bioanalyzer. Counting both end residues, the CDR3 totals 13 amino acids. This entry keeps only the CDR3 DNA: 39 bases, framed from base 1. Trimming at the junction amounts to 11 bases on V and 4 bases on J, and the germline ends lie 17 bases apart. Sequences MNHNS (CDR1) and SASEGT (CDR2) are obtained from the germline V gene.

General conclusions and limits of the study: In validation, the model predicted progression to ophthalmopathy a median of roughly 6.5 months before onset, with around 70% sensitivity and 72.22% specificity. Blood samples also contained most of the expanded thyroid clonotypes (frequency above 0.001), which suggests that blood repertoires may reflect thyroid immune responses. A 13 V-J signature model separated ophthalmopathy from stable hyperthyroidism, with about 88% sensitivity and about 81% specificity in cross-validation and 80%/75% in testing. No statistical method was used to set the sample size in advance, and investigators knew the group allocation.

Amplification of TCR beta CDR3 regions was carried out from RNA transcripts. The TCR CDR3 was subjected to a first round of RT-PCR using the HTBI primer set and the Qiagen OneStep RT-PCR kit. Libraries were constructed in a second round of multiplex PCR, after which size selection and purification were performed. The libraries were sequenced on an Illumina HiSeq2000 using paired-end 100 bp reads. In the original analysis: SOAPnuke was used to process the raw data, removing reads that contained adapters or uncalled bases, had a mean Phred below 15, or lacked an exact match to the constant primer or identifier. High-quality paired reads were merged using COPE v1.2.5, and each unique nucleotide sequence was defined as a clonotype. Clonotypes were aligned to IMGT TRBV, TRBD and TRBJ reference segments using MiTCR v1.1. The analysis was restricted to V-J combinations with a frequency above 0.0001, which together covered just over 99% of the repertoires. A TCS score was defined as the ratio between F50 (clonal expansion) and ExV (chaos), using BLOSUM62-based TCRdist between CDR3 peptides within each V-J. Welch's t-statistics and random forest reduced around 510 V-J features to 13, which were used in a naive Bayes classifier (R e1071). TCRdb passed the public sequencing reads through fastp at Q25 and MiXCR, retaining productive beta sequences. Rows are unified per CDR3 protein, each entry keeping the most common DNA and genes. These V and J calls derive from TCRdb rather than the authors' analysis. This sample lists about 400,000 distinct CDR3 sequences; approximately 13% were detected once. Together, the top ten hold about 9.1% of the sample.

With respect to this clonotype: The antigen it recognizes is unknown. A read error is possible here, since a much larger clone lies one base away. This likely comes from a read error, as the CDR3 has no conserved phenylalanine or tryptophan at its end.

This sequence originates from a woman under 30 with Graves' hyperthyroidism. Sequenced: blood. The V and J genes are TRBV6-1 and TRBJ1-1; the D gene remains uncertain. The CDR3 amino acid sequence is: CAVAPRLGTEAFS. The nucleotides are TGTGCCGTCGCACCCAGGTTGGGCACTGAAGCTTTCTCT.